The 2 T cell receptor beta chains presented below share a single source sample, sequenced in a study of blood T cell repertoires in COVID-19. The protocol was immunoSEQ multiplex PCR, while the TCRdb copy is restricted to in-frame clones and leaves out a portion. The repertoire holds over 250,000 clones, with roughly 77% as singletons. Sequenced material: peripheral blood. The receptors originated from a woman older than 75 with acute or convalescent COVID-19.

Only a few counts were recorded for this clone. V usage is TRBV2 and J usage is TRBJ2-5, with D perhaps matching TRBD1 (6 bases). The CDR3 is 13 amino acids. Germline V gene sequence: CDR1 SNHLY, CDR2 FYNNEI. Deletions cut 3 bases from V and 3 bases from J, with 8 bases between. For the CDR3, the DNA is TGTGCCAGCAGTGATACAGGGAAAGAGACCCAGTACTTC. This encodes CASSDTGKETQYF.

V gene TRBV2 combines with J gene TRBJ2-5; TRBD1 matches 10 bases. V lost 5 bases and J lost 3; bases outside the gene matches: 6. CDR1 is SNHLY and CDR2 is FYNNEI in the germline V gene. This CDR3 spans 15 amino acids. CDR3 sequence (DNA): TGTGCCAGCAGTCTATATGGGACAGGGGAAGAGACCCAGTACTTC. It yields the protein CASSLYGTGEETQYF. The full variable domain, completed using reference TRBV2 and TRBJ2-5, is EPEVTQTPSHQVTQMGQEVILRCVPISNHLYFYWYRQILGQKVEFLVSFYNNEISEKSEIFDDQFSVERPDGSNFTLKIRSTKLEDSAMYFCASSLYGTGEETQYFGPGTRLLVL.